This TCR beta chain stems from a study of T cell responses to AZD1222 COVID-19 vaccine. Study conclusions and caveats: It should be noted that donors were predominantly white British and more often female, and clonal diversity was possibly underestimated. Reportedly, close to half of spike-specific TCRs are directed against unmutated variant regions. Repertoires were obtained solely post-peak T cell response.

This clone has just one count. The antigen is unknown. Produced via immunoSEQ multiplex PCR; TCRdb's table is partial and in-frame only. Of about 110,000 clones listed, approximately 96% are singletons. V was pared by 0 bases and J by 0 bases, with 2 bases between. Germline CDR1 is SGHNT and CDR2 is YENEEA. The CDR3 sequence is 13 residues long. The source of this sequence is an adult in good health. The sequenced sample was peripheral blood, obtained on day 0 of AZD1222 vaccination. The genes are TRBV11-3 and TRBJ1-2, with D unresolved. The DNA for the CDR3 is TGTGCCAGCAGCTTAGAGGCTAACTATGGCTACACCTTC. This translates into CASSLEANYGYTF.